This T cell receptor beta chain was found in a study of Graves' ophthalmopathy and Graves' hyperthyroidism. Study context: The authors collected peripheral blood at initial diagnosis, before any treatment.

CDR3 regions of TCR beta were amplified from RNA transcripts. HTBI primers were used in a first-round RT-PCR, which preceded a second-round multiplex PCR. TCRdb ran MiXCR on the multiplex PCR reads and lists one entry per CDR3 protein. The sample gives about 180,000 distinct CDR3 sequences, 30% to 45% of which show up once; around 5.8% is in the top ten. The germline CDR1 and CDR2 sequences are SGHTA and FQGNSA. Between the trimmed V and J ends, which lost 5 bases and 0 bases, there was a span of 11 bases. This CDR3 spans 15 amino acids. Those donors who had ophthalmopathy presented with moderate-to-severe activity, a CAS of ≥3, a NOSPECS of ≥4 and a duration under 3 months. Clinicians diagnosed using symptoms, serum thyroxine, TRAb, thyroid ultrasound and orbital computed tomography.

The receptor was isolated from a middle-aged woman with Graves' ophthalmopathy. This sequence joins TRBV7-2 and TRBJ1-5; D gene uncertain. Input material: peripheral blood. Here the CDR3 DNA reads TGTGCCAGCAGCCCATGGGAGGCTAGCAATCAGCCCCAGCATTTT. This translates into CASSPWEASNQPQHF.